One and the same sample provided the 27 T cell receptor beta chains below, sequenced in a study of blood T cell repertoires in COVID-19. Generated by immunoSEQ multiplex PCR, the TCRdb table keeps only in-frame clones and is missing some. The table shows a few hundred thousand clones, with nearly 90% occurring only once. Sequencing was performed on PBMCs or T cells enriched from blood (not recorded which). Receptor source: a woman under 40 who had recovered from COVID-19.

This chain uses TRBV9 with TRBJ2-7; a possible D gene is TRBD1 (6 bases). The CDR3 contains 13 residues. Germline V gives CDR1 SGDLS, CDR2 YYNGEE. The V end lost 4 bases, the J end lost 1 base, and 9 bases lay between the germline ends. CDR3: CASSRTASYEQYF. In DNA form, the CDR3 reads TGTGCCAGCAGCCGGACAGCTTCCTACGAGCAGTACTTC. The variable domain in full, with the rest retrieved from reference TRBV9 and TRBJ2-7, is DSGVTQTPKHLITATGQRVTLRCSPRSGDLSVYWYQQSLDQGLQFLIQYYNGEERAKGNILERFSAQQFPDLHSELNLSSLELGDSALYFCASSRTASYEQYFGPGTRLTVT.

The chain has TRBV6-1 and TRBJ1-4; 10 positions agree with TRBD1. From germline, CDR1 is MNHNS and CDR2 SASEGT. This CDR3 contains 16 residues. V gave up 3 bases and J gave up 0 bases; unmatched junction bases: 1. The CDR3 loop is CASSEGQGTTNEKLFF. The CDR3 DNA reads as TGTGCCAGCAGTGAGGGACAGGGGACAACTAATGAAAAACTGTTTTTT.

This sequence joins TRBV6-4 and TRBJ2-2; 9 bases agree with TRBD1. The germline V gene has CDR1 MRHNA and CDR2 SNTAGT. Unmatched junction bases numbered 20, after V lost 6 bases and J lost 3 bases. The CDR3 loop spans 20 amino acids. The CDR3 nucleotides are TGTGCCAGCAGAAAAAAACCGGGACAGGGCCCTAAAATCGACACCGGGGAGCTGTTTTTT. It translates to CASRKKPGQGPKIDTGELFF.

The CDR3 DNA follows: TGTGCCAGCAGTTACGGGGCAGTGACGGGCTACACCTTC. Translating gives CASSYGAVTGYTF. This chain links TRBV6-5 with TRBJ1-2; the D gene is possibly TRBD1 (5 bases). Germline V lookup: CDR1 MNHEY, CDR2 SVGAGI. The CDR3 is made up of 13 amino acids. Trimming cost V 2 bases and J 8 bases, with 12 bases left between them.

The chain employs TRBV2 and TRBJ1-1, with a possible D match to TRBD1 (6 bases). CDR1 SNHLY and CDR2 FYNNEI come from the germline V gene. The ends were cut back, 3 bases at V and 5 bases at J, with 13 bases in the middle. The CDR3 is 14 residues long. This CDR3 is CASSEGGAQTEAFF. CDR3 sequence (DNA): TGTGCCAGCAGTGAGGGGGGGGCGCAAACTGAAGCTTTCTTT.

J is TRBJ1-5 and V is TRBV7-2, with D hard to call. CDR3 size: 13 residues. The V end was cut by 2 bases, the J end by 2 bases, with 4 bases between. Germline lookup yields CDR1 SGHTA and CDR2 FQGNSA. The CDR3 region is CASSLPGNQPQHF. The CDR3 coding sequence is TGTGCCAGCAGCTTACCGGGCAATCAGCCCCAGCATTTT.

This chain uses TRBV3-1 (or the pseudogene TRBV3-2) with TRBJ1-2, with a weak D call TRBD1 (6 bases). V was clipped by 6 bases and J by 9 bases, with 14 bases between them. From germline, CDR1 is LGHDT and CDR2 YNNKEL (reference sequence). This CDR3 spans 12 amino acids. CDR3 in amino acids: CASRTMDSSYTF. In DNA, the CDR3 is TGTGCCAGCAGAACAATGGACAGCAGCTACACCTTC.

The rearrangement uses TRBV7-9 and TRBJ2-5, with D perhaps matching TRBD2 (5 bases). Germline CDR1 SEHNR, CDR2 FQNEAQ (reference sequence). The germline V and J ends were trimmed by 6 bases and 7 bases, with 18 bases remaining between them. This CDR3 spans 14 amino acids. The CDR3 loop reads CASSRAGGERTQYF. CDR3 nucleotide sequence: TGTGCCAGCAGTCGCGCGGGTGGGGAAAGGACCCAGTACTTC.

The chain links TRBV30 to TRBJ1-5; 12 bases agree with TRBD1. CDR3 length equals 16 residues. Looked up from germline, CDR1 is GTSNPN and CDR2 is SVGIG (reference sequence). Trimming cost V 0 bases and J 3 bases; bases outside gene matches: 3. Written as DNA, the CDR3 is TGTGCCTGGAGTGTAATGGGACAGGGGGCCAATCAGCCCCAGCATTTT. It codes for CAWSVMGQGANQPQHF.

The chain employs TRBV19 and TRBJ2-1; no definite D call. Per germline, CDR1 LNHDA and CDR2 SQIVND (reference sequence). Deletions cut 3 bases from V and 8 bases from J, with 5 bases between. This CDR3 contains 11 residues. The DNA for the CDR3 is TGTGCCAGTAGTATGAGCCATGAGCAGTTCTTC. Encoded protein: CASSMSHEQFF. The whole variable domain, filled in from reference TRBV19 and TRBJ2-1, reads DGGITQSPKYLFRKEGQNVTLSCEQNLNHDAMYWYRQDPGQGLRLIYYSQIVNDFQKGDIAEGYSVSREKKESFPLTVTSAQKNPTAFYLCASSMSHEQFFGPGTRLTVL.

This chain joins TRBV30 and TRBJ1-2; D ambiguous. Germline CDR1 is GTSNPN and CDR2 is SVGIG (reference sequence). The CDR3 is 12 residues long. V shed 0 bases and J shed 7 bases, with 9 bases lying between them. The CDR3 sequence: CAWSVRGSGYTF. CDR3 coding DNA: TGTGCCTGGAGTGTAAGAGGCAGTGGCTACACCTTC.

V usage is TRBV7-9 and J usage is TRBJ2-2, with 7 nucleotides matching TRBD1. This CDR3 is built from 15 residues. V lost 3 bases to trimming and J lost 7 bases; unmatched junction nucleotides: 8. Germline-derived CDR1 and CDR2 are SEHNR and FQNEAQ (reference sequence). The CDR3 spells CASSLDRLLDGELFF. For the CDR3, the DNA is TGTGCCAGCAGCTTGGACAGGTTGCTCGACGGGGAGCTGTTTTTT.

The CDR3 reads CASSGGQQETQYF. The CDR3 DNA reads TGTGCCAGCAGCGGTGGGCAGCAAGAGACCCAGTACTTC. The rearrangement links TRBV9 to TRBJ2-5; D uncertain. The V gene lost 3 bases and the J gene lost 2 bases, with 8 bases spanning the gap. The CDR3 is 13 amino acids. Germline V gene lookup returns CDR1 SGDLS and CDR2 YYNGEE.

In DNA, the CDR3 is TGCGCCAGCAGCTTGGGGCAGGGGCAAGAGACCCAGTACTTC. This codes for CASSLGQGQETQYF. The V call is TRBV5-1, the J call TRBJ2-5; tentative D call: TRBD1 (6 bases). The CDR3 has 14 residues. V was pared by 0 bases and J by 2 bases, with 8 bases between. Germline V gives CDR1 SGHRS, CDR2 YFSETQ.

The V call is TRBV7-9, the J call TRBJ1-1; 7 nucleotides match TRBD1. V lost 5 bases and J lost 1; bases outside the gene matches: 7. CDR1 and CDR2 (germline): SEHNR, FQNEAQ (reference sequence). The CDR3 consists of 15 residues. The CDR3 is CASSQDRVGNTEAFF. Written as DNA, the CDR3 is TGTGCCAGCAGCCAAGACAGGGTCGGGAACACTGAAGCTTTCTTT.

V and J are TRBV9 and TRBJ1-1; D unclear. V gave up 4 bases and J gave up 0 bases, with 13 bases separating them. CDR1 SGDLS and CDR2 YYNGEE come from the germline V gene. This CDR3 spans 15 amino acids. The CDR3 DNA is TGTGCCAGCAGCAACACCTGGGCGATGAACACTGAAGCTTTCTTT. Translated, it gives CASSNTWAMNTEAFF.

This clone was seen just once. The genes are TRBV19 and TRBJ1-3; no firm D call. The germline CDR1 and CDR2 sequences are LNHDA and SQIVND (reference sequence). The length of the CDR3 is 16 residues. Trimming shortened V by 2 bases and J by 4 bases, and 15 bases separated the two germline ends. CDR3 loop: CASSIRSARGGNTIYF. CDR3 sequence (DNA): TGTGCCAGTAGTATACGGTCCGCTCGCGGGGGAAACACCATATATTTT.

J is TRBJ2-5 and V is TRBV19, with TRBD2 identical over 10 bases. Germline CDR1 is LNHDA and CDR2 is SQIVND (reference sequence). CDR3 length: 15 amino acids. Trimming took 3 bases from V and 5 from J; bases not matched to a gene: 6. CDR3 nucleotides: TGTGCCAGTAGTATCGCCTGGACTAGCGGCGAGACCCAGTACTTC. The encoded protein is CASSIAWTSGETQYF.

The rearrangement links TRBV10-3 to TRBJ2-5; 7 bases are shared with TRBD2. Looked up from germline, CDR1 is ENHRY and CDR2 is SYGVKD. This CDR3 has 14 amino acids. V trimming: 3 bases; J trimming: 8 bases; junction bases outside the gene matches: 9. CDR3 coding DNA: TGTGCCATCAGTGAAGGGAGCGGGGTGGGTACCCAGTACTTC. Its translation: CAISEGSGVGTQYF.

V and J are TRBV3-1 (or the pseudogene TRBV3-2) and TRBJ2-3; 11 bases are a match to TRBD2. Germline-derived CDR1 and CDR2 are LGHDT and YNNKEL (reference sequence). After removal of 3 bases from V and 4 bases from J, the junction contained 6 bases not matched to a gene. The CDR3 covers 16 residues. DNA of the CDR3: TGTGCCAGCAGCCATTCAGGACTAGCGGGTGCAGATACGCAGTATTTT. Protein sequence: CASSHSGLAGADTQYF.

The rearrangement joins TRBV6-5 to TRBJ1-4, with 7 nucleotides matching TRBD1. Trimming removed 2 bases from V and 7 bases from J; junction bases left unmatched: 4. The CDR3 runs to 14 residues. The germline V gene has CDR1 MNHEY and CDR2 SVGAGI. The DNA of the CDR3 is TGTGCCAGCAGTTACGGAGGGGGCAGTGAAAAACTGTTTTTT. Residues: CASSYGGGSEKLFF.

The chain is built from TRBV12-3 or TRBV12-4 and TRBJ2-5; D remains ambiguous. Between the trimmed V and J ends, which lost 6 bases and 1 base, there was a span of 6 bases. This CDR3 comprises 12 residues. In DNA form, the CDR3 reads TGTGCCAGCAGCTCCAGCCAAGAGACCCAGTACTTC. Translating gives CASSSSQETQYF.

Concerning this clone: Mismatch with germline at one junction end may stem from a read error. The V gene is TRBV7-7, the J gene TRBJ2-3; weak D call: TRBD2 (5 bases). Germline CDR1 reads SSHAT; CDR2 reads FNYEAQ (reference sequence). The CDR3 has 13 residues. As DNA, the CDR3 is TGTGCTAGCAGCCGCGGACTCACAGATACGCAGTATTTT. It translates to CASSRGLTDTQYF.

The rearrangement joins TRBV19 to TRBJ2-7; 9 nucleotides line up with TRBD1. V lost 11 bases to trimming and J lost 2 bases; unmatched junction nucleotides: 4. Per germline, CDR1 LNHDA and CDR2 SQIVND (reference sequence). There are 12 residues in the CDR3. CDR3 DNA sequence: TGTGCCTCCGGGACAGGGACCTACGAGCAGTACTTC. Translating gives CASGTGTYEQYF.

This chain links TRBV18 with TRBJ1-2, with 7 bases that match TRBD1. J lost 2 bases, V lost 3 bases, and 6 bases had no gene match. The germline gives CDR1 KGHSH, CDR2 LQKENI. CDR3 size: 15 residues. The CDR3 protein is CASSPGTDRNYGYTF. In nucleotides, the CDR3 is TGTGCCAGCTCACCCGGGACAGACCGGAACTATGGCTACACCTTC.

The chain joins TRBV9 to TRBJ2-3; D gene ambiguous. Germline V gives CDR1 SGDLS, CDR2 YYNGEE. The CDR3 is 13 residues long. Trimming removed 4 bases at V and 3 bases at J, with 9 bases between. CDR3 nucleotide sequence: TGTGCCAGCAGCCCCGGTGTGACAGATACGCAGTATTTT. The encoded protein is CASSPGVTDTQYF.

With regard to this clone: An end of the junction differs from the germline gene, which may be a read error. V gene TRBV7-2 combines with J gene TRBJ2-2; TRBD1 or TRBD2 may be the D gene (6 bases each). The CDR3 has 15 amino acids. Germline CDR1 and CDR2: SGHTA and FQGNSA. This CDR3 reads CASRLGGTNTGELFF. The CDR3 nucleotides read TGTGCCAGCAGATTAGGGGGGACAAACACCGGGGAGCTGTTTTTT.